This TCR beta chain was recovered during a study of blood T cells in healthy people across ages. The germline CDR1 and CDR2 sequences are DFQATT and SNEGSKA (reference sequence). Germline trimming cut 6 bases from V and 4 bases from J; bases unmatched to any gene: 9. There are 14 residues in the CDR3. Combining a sample-barcoded 5' primer with a J-beta primer mix, a second PCR ran for roughly 6 to 12 cycles. Using its own MiXCR run on the 5' RACE reads, TCRdb lists one record per CDR3 protein. The repertoire holds about 750,000 distinct CDR3 sequences, with about 53% as singletons. The V gene is TRBV20-1, the J gene TRBJ2-3; TRBD2 aligns across 8 bases. The sequence was collected from an elderly man in good health. The sample taken for sequencing was blood. For the CDR3, the DNA is TGCAGTGCCCCGAAGAGCGGGAGCGCAGATACGCAGTATTTT. Its protein product is CSAPKSGSADTQYF.